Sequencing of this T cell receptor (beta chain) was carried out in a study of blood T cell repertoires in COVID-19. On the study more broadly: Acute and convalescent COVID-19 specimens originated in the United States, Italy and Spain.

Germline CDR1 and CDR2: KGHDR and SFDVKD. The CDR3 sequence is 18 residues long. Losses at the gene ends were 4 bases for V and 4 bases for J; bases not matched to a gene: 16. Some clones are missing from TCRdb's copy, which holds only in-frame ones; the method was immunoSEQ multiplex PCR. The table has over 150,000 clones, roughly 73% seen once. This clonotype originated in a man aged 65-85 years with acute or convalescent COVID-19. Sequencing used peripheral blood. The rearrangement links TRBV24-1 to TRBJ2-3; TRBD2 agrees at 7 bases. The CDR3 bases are TGTGCCACCAGTGACCGGACTAGTACTGCCTTAGCGGCAGATACGCAGTATTTT. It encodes CATSDRTSTALAADTQYF.